Each of the 24 T cell receptor beta chains below was sequenced from the same sample in a study of blood T cell repertoires in COVID-19. Only in-frame clones appear in the TCRdb table, and some are missing; sequencing was by immunoSEQ multiplex PCR. The table has roughly 140,000 clones, 75% to 85% seen once; the top ten hold 4.5% to 6%. The sequenced sample consisted of peripheral blood. The source is a woman aged 45-60 years with acute or convalescent COVID-19.

This clone has just a few counts. The J gene is TRBJ1-3, the V gene TRBV5-1; 12 nucleotides agree with TRBD1. The CDR3 runs to 17 residues. Germline values: CDR1 SGHRS, CDR2 YFSETQ. The V segment lost 2 bases and the J segment 4 bases; nucleotides outside the gene matches: 7. DNA for the CDR3: TGCGCCAGCAGCTTAGGGACAGGGGGCCCGTCCGGAAACACCATATATTTT. The encoded protein is CASSLGTGGPSGNTIYF. The complete variable domain, with remaining parts taken from reference TRBV5-1 and TRBJ1-3, reads KAGVTQTPRYLIKTRGQQVTLSCSPISGHRSVSWYQQTPGQGLQFLFEYFSETQRNKGNFPGRFSGRQFSNSRSEMNVSTLELGDSALYLCASSLGTGGPSGNTIYFGEGSWLTVV.

The chain joins TRBV14 to TRBJ1-2, with no clear D. With 1 base removed from V and 4 bases from J, the gap between germline ends came to 10 bases. The CDR3 has 14 residues. Germline assignment: CDR1 SGHDN and CDR2 FVKESK. CDR3 in DNA: TGTGCCAGCAGCCAAGGAGCGACTGCCTATGGCTACACCTTC. Protein product: CASSQGATAYGYTF. Combining the CDR3 with reference TRBV14 and TRBJ1-2 gives the whole variable domain EAGVTQFPSHSVIEKGQTVTLRCDPISGHDNLYWYRRVMGKEIKFLLHFVKESKQDESGMPNNRFLAERTGGTYSTLKVQPAELEDSGVYFCASSQGATAYGYTFGSGTRLTVV.

The rearrangement joins TRBV5-6 to TRBJ2-1; 11 nucleotides align to TRBD2. The CDR3 has 15 residues. CDR1 is SGHDT and CDR2 is YYEEEE in the germline V gene. The trim removed 1 base at V and 3 bases at J, leaving 0 bases unmatched. The CDR3: CASSLTSGSYNEQFF. CDR3 coding DNA: TGTGCCAGCAGCTTGACTAGCGGGAGCTACAATGAGCAGTTCTTC.

CDR3 bases: TGTGCCACCAGCTGGGAGGCAGGCGCTGGGATTTCACCCCTCCACTTT. Translation gives CATSWEAGAGISPLHF. The chain uses TRBV15 and TRBJ1-6; D uncertain. Germline CDR1 LNHNV, CDR2 YYDKDF (reference sequence). Trimming took off 5 bases at V and 9 bases at J, with 20 bases between the two ends. The CDR3 is 16 residues long.

The CDR3 sequence: CASSRLPGGTATYEQYF. The CDR3 DNA is TGTGCCAGCAGCCGCCTACCGGGGGGGACTGCAACCTACGAGCAGTACTTC. The V and J genes are TRBV3-1 (or the pseudogene TRBV3-2) and TRBJ2-7; 8 bases fit TRBD2. Per the germline V gene, CDR1 is LGHDT and CDR2 is YNNKEL (reference sequence). There are 17 residues in the CDR3. Trimming cost V 4 bases and J 2 bases; bases outside gene matches: 13.

This clone was detected only a few times. The chain joins TRBV4-2 to TRBJ1-2, with 11 positions matching TRBD1. Germline trimming cut 3 bases from V and 5 bases from J; bases unmatched to any gene: 5. Germline loops: CDR1 LGHNA, CDR2 YNFKEQ. The CDR3 consists of 15 residues. The CDR3 bases are TGTGCCAGCAGCCAGAGGGACAGGGGGAATTATGGCTACACCTTC. Translated: CASSQRDRGNYGYTF.

The CDR3 sequence is CASSQDWGPYLDQPQHF. CDR3 coding DNA: TGTGCCAGCAGCCAAGATTGGGGCCCCTATTTGGATCAGCCCCAGCATTTT. The rearrangement links TRBV3-1 (or the pseudogene TRBV3-2) to TRBJ1-5; a possible D gene is TRBD1 (5 bases). Germline V lookup: CDR1 LGHDT, CDR2 YNNKEL (reference sequence). CDR3 length equals 17 residues. Deletions cut 0 bases from V and 5 bases from J, with 17 bases between.

This clone occurred once. V usage is TRBV12-3 or TRBV12-4 and J usage is TRBJ1-2, with 7 positions matching TRBD1. V was clipped by 5 bases and J by 4 bases; unmatched bases: 4. The CDR3 runs 13 residues. The CDR3 bases are TGTGCCAGCAGTCGGGACAGCCTCTATGGCTACACCTTC. It yields the protein CASSRDSLYGYTF.

In its sample, this clone was seen once. The V and J genes are TRBV19 and TRBJ1-1; possibly TRBD1 for D (5 bases). Germline CDR1 reads LNHDA; CDR2 reads SQIVND (reference sequence). With 3 bases removed from V and 3 bases from J, the gap between germline ends came to 14 bases. CDR3 length: 15 amino acids. The CDR3 sequence: CASSMGRTRYTEAFF. DNA for the CDR3: TGTGCCAGTAGTATGGGTCGGACACGGTACACTGAAGCTTTCTTT. The full variable domain, completed using reference TRBV19 and TRBJ1-1, is DGGITQSPKYLFRKEGQNVTLSCEQNLNHDAMYWYRQDPGQGLRLIYYSQIVNDFQKGDIAEGYSVSREKKESFPLTVTSAQKNPTAFYLCASSMGRTRYTEAFFGQGTRLTVV.

The J gene is TRBJ2-3, the V gene TRBV7-2; unclear D gene. Trimming stripped 4 bases from V and 2 bases from J, with 7 bases between. The CDR3 length is 13 residues. Looked up from germline, CDR1 is SGHTA and CDR2 is FQGNSA. CDR3 in DNA: TGTGCCAGCAGCTCCCCCTTCACAGATACGCAGTATTTT. Protein sequence: CASSSPFTDTQYF.

This clone was detected only once. This sequence joins TRBV5-6 and TRBJ2-1, with D hard to call. Germline V CDR1 and CDR2: SGHDT, YYEEEE. Deletions cut 0 bases from V and 6 bases from J, with 7 bases between. The CDR3 has 13 amino acids. The CDR3 region is CASSLGLSNEQFF. DNA of the CDR3: TGTGCCAGCAGCTTGGGACTGTCCAATGAGCAGTTCTTC.

This rearrangement joins TRBV27 to TRBJ2-3; D is unresolved. Germline values: CDR1 MNHEY, CDR2 SMNVEV (reference sequence). V shed 4 bases and J shed 6 bases, with 17 bases lying between them. The CDR3 spans 15 residues. The CDR3: CASSWNPRVGDTQYF. DNA for the CDR3: TGTGCCAGCAGTTGGAACCCCCGGGTTGGGGATACGCAGTATTTT.

The chain has TRBV6-7 and TRBJ1-3; TRBD1 might be the D (6 bases). TRBV6-7 has ORF status, its function being uncertain. The CDR3 totals 17 residues. Trimming shortened V by 6 bases and J by 0 bases, and 18 bases separated the two germline ends. The CDR3 DNA follows: TGTGCCAGCAGGGACAGATCAATTCTGGGCTCTGGAAACACCATATATTTT. It encodes CASRDRSILGSGNTIYF.

In this sample, this clone turned up many times. The chain is built from TRBV7-2 and TRBJ1-2; tentatively, D is TRBD1 (5 bases). Germline CDR1 reads SGHTA; CDR2 reads FQGNSA. This CDR3 spans 13 amino acids. Trimming took 8 bases from V and 3 from J, leaving 13 bases between them. CDR3 amino acids: CASVGQTYYGYTF. DNA for the CDR3: TGTGCCAGCGTGGGGCAGACTTACTATGGCTACACCTTC.

The V and J genes are TRBV6-5 and TRBJ1-2, with 9 bases lining up with TRBD1. The CDR3 sequence is 15 residues long. CDR1 MNHEY and CDR2 SVGAGI come from the germline V gene. The trim removed 0 bases at V and 6 bases at J, leaving 5 bases unmatched. Here the CDR3 DNA reads TGTGCCAGCAGTTACTCAGGACAGGGGTCAAATGGCTACACCTTC. Its protein product is CASSYSGQGSNGYTF.

This clone was picked up a small number of times. V gene TRBV5-1 combines with J gene TRBJ2-1; no clear D. The CDR3 loop spans 15 amino acids. The germline V gene encodes CDR1 SGHRS and CDR2 YFSETQ. Trimming stripped 1 base from V and 5 bases from J, with 13 bases between. CDR3 in amino acids: CASSLYLPMDNEQFF. CDR3 bases: TGCGCCAGCAGCTTGTACTTACCCATGGACAATGAGCAGTTCTTC. Full variable domain (outside the CDR3, taken from reference TRBV5-1 and TRBJ2-1): KAGVTQTPRYLIKTRGQQVTLSCSPISGHRSVSWYQQTPGQGLQFLFEYFSETQRNKGNFPGRFSGRQFSNSRSEMNVSTLELGDSALYLCASSLYLPMDNEQFFGPGTRLTVL.

In DNA form, the CDR3 reads TGTGCCAGCAGCCAAGGGACTAGCGGGGATACAGGTGGGGAGACCCAGTACTTC. It codes for CASSQGTSGDTGGETQYF. The V and J genes are TRBV4-2 and TRBJ2-5; 12 nucleotides match TRBD2. This CDR3 is 18 amino acids long. J lost 5 bases, V lost 1 base, and 11 bases had no gene match. Germline lookup yields CDR1 LGHNA and CDR2 YNFKEQ.

This clone was counted a few times. The chain has TRBV24-1 and TRBJ1-1; possible D gene TRBD1, 6 bases. Germline V CDR1 and CDR2: KGHDR, SFDVKD. V lost 11 bases and J 3 bases, leaving 12 bases between the germline ends. The CDR3 is 12 residues long. DNA of the CDR3: TGTGCCAATGGGGACAACGACACTGAAGCTTTCTTT. It is translated as CANGDNDTEAFF.

The V call is TRBV6-5, the J call TRBJ2-7, with D possibly being TRBD1 (5 bases). In germline, CDR1 is MNHEY, CDR2 SVGAGI. V was cut by 7 bases and J by 1 base, with 14 bases left in between. The CDR3 sequence is 14 residues long. CDR3: CASTSTGTSYEQYF. The CDR3 bases are TGTGCCAGCACCAGTACAGGAACGTCCTACGAGCAGTACTTC.

The chain joins TRBV7-3 to TRBJ2-1, with 7 bases matching TRBD2. With V trimmed by 2 bases and J by 5 bases, 6 bases remained unmatched. This CDR3 is built from 15 residues. Looked up from germline, CDR1 is SGHTA and CDR2 is FQGTGA. This CDR3 reads CASSLGRGGNNEQFF. In nucleotides, the CDR3 is TGTGCCAGCAGCTTAGGGCGCGGGGGAAACAATGAGCAGTTCTTC. The complete variable domain, with remaining parts taken from reference TRBV7-3 and TRBJ2-1, reads GAGVSQTPSNKVTEKGKYVELRCDPISGHTALYWYRQSLGQGPEFLIYFQGTGAADDSGLPNDRFFAVRPEGSVSTLKIQRTERGDSAVYLCASSLGRGGNNEQFFGPGTRLTVL.

The J gene is TRBJ1-3, the V gene TRBV6-5; D perhaps matches TRBD1 (5 bases). In germline, CDR1 is MNHEY, CDR2 SVGAGI. V was cut by 0 bases and J by 14 bases, with 23 bases left in between. This CDR3 contains 16 residues. The CDR3 loop reads CASSYSGGAGRGFLYF. DNA of the CDR3: TGTGCCAGCAGTTACTCAGGTGGAGCAGGTCGGGGGTTCTTATATTTT.

The chain uses TRBV19 and TRBJ1-5; D may be TRBD1 (5 bases). The germline gives CDR1 LNHDA, CDR2 SQIVND (reference sequence). This CDR3 has 13 amino acids. V lost 6 bases and J lost 2, with 8 bases in between. In nucleotides, the CDR3 is TGTGCCAGTAGAAAAGGGGGCAATCAGCCCCAGCATTTT. It translates to CASRKGGNQPQHF. The full variable domain, in which reference TRBV19 and TRBJ1-5 provide the parts outside the CDR3, is DGGITQSPKYLFRKEGQNVTLSCEQNLNHDAMYWYRQDPGQGLRLIYYSQIVNDFQKGDIAEGYSVSREKKESFPLTVTSAQKNPTAFYLCASRKGGNQPQHFGDGTRLSIL.

The rearrangement joins TRBV30 to TRBJ1-1, with 7 bases aligning to TRBD1. The CDR3 loop spans 13 amino acids. The ends lost 3 bases at V and 7 bases at J; junction bases unmatched: 8. Germline CDR1 and CDR2: GTSNPN and SVGIG (reference sequence). The CDR3 coding sequence is TGTGCCTGGAGGGAAGGGACAGACCGTGAAGCTTTCTTT. This translates into CAWREGTDREAFF.

The rearrangement joins TRBV4-3 to TRBJ1-3; the D is unclear. Germline V gives CDR1 LGHNA, CDR2 YSLEER. The V end was cut by 2 bases, the J end by 0 bases, with 14 bases between. This CDR3 is built from 17 residues. The CDR3 DNA sequence: TGCGCCAGCAGCCAATCTTCCGGCGGCAGCTCTGGAAACACCATATATTTT. Translating gives CASSQSSGGSSGNTIYF.